This T cell receptor beta chain was captured by sequencing in a study of blood T cell repertoires in COVID-19. Sequencing was performed with immunoSEQ multiplex PCR; in TCRdb, only in-frame clones are kept and a portion is missing. The sample includes 30,000 to 40,000 clones, roughly 80% of them seen just once. The TCR comes from a woman aged 55 to 70 with acute or convalescent COVID-19. The sample comprised peripheral blood.

The CDR3 DNA reads TGTGCCAGCAGCTTAACTCGGACAGCGAACACTGAAGCTTTCTTT. This translates into CASSLTRTANTEAFF. The gene calls are TRBV7-8 and TRBJ1-1; D possibly corresponds to TRBD1 (6 bases). Germline V gene data show CDR1 as SGHVS and CDR2 as FQNEAQ. The CDR3 sequence is 15 residues long. Trimming left V 2 bases short and J 1 base short, with 11 bases between. Full variable domain (missing parts from reference TRBV7-8 and TRBJ1-1): GAGVSQSPRYKVAKRGQDVALRCDPISGHVSLFWYQQALGQGPEFLTYFQNEAQLDKSGLPSDRFFAERPEGSVSTLKIQRTQQEDSAVYLCASSLTRTANTEAFFGQGTRLTVV.